What follows is one T cell receptor beta chain and its context. This clone was recorded at least ten times. Its antigen remains undetermined. Per-base quality was not reported, and no clone a single base away is much larger than it. The sample belongs to a study of metastatic and nonmetastatic thyroid tumors (dated by TCRdb to 2020 to 2022). Study-level background: Repertoires were compared across peripheral blood and tumor or nodule tissue samples from malignant and benign thyroid patients. What the work shows at the level of the full study, not this receptor alone: TCR beta diversity was reported as significantly higher in malignant tumors than in benign nodules, in both blood and tumor samples.

The germline ends are 18 bases apart after V is trimmed by 5 bases and J by 5 bases. Inclusive of the bounding cysteine and phenylalanine, the CDR3 is 15 residues long. Only the CDR3 DNA is retained, 45 bases long and in frame from the first base. According to the germline V gene (reference sequence), CDR1 reads SEHNR and CDR2 reads FQNEAQ. The method behind the library was PCR. The sequencer was an Illumina HiSeq 4000. High-throughput sequencing was used to profile the CDR3 region of the TCR beta-chain in every patient. The authors' analysis ran thus. A classifier to discriminate distant-metastatic papillary thyroid cancer patients was built from CDR3 differences across clinicopathological groups. The Shannon index was used to measure repertoire diversity, and the Morisita-Horn index was used to measure how similar tumor and blood repertoires were. TCRdb took the public reads, trimmed them with fastp at Q25, ran MiXCR for clone calling and kept in-frame beta chains. The V and J calls were determined by TCRdb, not by the authors. This sample lists just over 70,000 clones; roughly 18% were detected once. The top ten hold roughly 13% of the sample.

None of the patients had been given any treatment before thyroid surgery. Using T-cell receptor beta sequencing, the study looked back at clinical samples from patients collected from about 2011 to 2018. The origin of this receptor is a female donor with papillary thyroid cancer or a benign thyroid nodule (not recorded which). Some clones in this sample may be carry-over from other donors' samples. Sequencing used blood. The chain joins TRBV7-9 to TRBJ1-1; TRBD1 might be the D gene, on 5 matching bases. The CDR3 here reads CASSAAGSHSTEAFF. The DNA sequence is given as TGTGCCAGCAGCGCCGCAGGGAGCCATTCTACTGAAGCTTTCTTT. Joined to the reference TRBV7-9 and TRBJ1-1 proteins, this CDR3 gives the full variable domain: DTGVSQNPRHKITKRGQNVTFRCDPISEHNRLYWYRQTLGQGPEFLTYFQNEAQLEKSRLLSDRFSAERPKGSFSTLEIQRTEQGDSAMYLCASSAAGSHSTEAFFGQGTRLTVV.